The sequence of this T cell receptor beta chain was determined in a study of blood T cell repertoires in COVID-19. Study context: The origin of the acute and convalescent COVID-19 samples was the United States, Italy and Spain.

Trimming at V came to 4 bases and at J to 5 bases, leaving 5 bases not matched to a gene. The germline gives CDR1 SGHDT, CDR2 YYEEEE. This CDR3 contains 13 residues. Per the original data handling: Amplifying reference gene primers gave estimates of nucleated cell counts. TCRdb's copy holds only in-frame clones and misses some; the assay was immunoSEQ multiplex PCR. For V, J and clone size, that table is used; D and trimming come from the DNA. The sample holds around 250,000 clones, around 81% seen once. Sequenced material: peripheral blood. The chain couples TRBV5-6 to TRBJ1-2, with TRBD1 matching over 7 bases. This receptor was identified in a man in his thirties or forties who had recovered from COVID-19. CDR3 nucleotide sequence: TGTGCCAGCAGCCCCGGGACAGAGTATGGCTACACCTTC. It yields the protein CASSPGTEYGYTF.